One sample yielded the 31 T cell receptor beta chains listed below, sequenced in a study of response to subunit inactivated influenza vaccine (dated by TCRdb to the late 2010s). Libraries were made using RT-PCR. The data were produced on an Illumina HiSeq 2500. The raw public reads went through TCRdb reprocessing: fastp at Q25, MiXCR clone calling, in-frame beta chains kept. When rows share a CDR3 protein, they turn into one entry using the most common DNA and genes. The sample table holds 860,000 or so distinct CDR3 sequences, of which around 20% were seen once. The ten largest clones take up 10% of the sample. The sequenced sample was PBMCs from blood, obtained about 5 days after vaccination. All receptors come from a man aged 50 or older who received an inactivated influenza vaccine. Donor details come from another sample of the same person, matched by shared clones.

This clonotype was observed a few times. V and J are TRBV20-1 and TRBJ2-3; 7 bases align to TRBD2. Germline CDR1 is DFQATT and CDR2 is SNEGSKA (reference sequence). V trimming: 1 base; J trimming: 0 bases; junction bases outside the gene matches: 10. The CDR3 is 17 amino acids. CDR3 sequence (DNA): TGCAGTGCTAGAGTGGCGGGAGCGCTCACTAGCACAGATACGCAGTATTTT. This translates into CSARVAGALTSTDTQYF.

V and J are TRBV7-2 and TRBJ1-2; no clear D gene. Trimming shortened V by 6 bases and J by 2 bases, and 13 bases separated the two germline ends. In germline, CDR1 is SGHTA, CDR2 FQGNSA. The CDR3 runs to 14 residues. The CDR3 bases are TGTGCCAGCAGGAAGGGAGGGCCGAACTATGGCTACACCTTC. Residues: CASRKGGPNYGYTF.

This clonotype was detected only a few times. The chain combines TRBV20-1 with TRBJ2-2; D not resolved. Looked up from germline, CDR1 is DFQATT and CDR2 is SNEGSKA (reference sequence). The CDR3 loop spans 14 amino acids. V was pared by 1 base and J by 0 bases, with 6 bases between. The CDR3 here is CSARVGANTGELFF. Here the CDR3 DNA reads TGCAGTGCTAGAGTTGGGGCGAACACCGGGGAGCTGTTTTTT.

In its sample, this clonotype was seen many times. This chain links TRBV7-9 with TRBJ2-7; D is perhaps TRBD1 (6 bases). CDR3 length equals 15 residues. Deletions cut 3 bases from V and 5 bases from J, with 17 bases between. Germline lookup yields CDR1 SEHNR and CDR2 FQNEAQ (reference sequence). Here the CDR3 DNA reads TGTGCCAGCAGCTTGGACCCTTTGAGGGGGAACGAGCAGTACTTC. It yields the protein CASSLDPLRGNEQYF.

This clonotype was recorded a few times. The chain has TRBV27 and TRBJ2-2; D ambiguous. CDR3 length: 16 amino acids. The germline CDR1 and CDR2 sequences are MNHEY and SMNVEV (reference sequence). Trimming shortened V by 3 bases and J by 2 bases, and 13 bases separated the two germline ends. The CDR3 loop reads CASSFRELTNTGELFF. CDR3 bases: TGTGCCAGCAGTTTTAGAGAGCTAACAAACACCGGGGAGCTGTTTTTT.

The table lists this clonotype with a few counts. The genes are TRBV5-5 and TRBJ1-1; TRBD1 matches at 8 bases. Trimming cost V 0 bases and J 4 bases; bases outside gene matches: 8. The V gene's germline CDR1 is SGHKS and CDR2 YYEKEE (reference sequence). The CDR3 length is 16 residues. In nucleotides, the CDR3 is TGTGCCAGCAGCTTGGTGCTACGGACAGGGCCCACTGAAGCTTTCTTT. This gives the protein CASSLVLRTGPTEAFF. The variable domain in full, with the rest retrieved from reference TRBV5-5 and TRBJ1-1, is DAGVTQSPTHLIKTRGQQVTLRCSPISGHKSVSWYQQVLGQGPQFIFQYYEKEERGRGNFPDRFSARQFPNYSSELNVNALLLGDSALYLCASSLVLRTGPTEAFFGQGTRLTVV.

This clonotype was seen more than once but under ten times. The chain combines TRBV5-1 with TRBJ1-2, with 7 bases fitting TRBD1. The CDR3 consists of 14 residues. The V gene end was trimmed by 1 base and the J gene end by 6 bases; junction bases not matched to a gene: 6. In germline, CDR1 is SGHRS, CDR2 YFSETQ. DNA of the CDR3: TGCGCCAGCAGCTTGCCTCAGGGGGAGGATGGCTACACCTTC. It is translated as CASSLPQGEDGYTF.

The rearrangement links TRBV5-4 to TRBJ2-5; D could derive from TRBD1 or TRBD2 (5 bases each). V was cut by 5 bases and J by 3 bases, with 14 bases left in between. This CDR3 has 14 amino acids. Looked up from germline, CDR1 is SGHNT and CDR2 is YYREEE (reference sequence). This chain's CDR3 is CASRRGTAKETQYF. For the CDR3, the DNA is TGTGCCAGCAGGAGAGGGACGGCTAAAGAGACCCAGTACTTC.

This clonotype was detected only a few times. This chain joins TRBV10-3 and TRBJ1-2, with 7 bases fitting TRBD1. Germline lookup yields CDR1 ENHRY and CDR2 SYGVKD. CDR3 size: 13 residues. V lost 3 bases, J lost 3 bases, and 1 base stayed unmatched. This chain's CDR3 is CAISEGQDYGYTF. The CDR3 DNA reads as TGTGCCATCAGTGAAGGACAGGACTATGGCTACACCTTC.

This clonotype was observed a few times. The gene calls are TRBV6-2 or TRBV6-3 and TRBJ2-1; TRBD2 aligns across 11 bases. Looked up from germline, CDR1 is MNHEY and CDR2 is SVGEGT. The CDR3 covers 13 residues. Trimming at V came to 4 bases and at J to 14 bases, leaving 7 bases not matched to a gene. Written as DNA, the CDR3 is TGTGCCAGCAGTTGGAGTAGCGGGGGGGCCGAGTTCTTC. As protein: CASSWSSGGAEFF.

This clonotype has just a few counts. CDR3 loop: CASSLATGAHEQYF. For the CDR3, the DNA is TGTGCCAGCAGCTTAGCTACGGGAGCCCACGAGCAGTACTTC. The chain employs TRBV7-2 and TRBJ2-7; D perhaps matches TRBD2 (6 bases). V lost 0 bases and J 5 bases, leaving 11 bases between the germline ends. Germline loops: CDR1 SGHTA, CDR2 FQGNSA. CDR3 length: 14 amino acids.

This clonotype has only a few counts. This chain joins TRBV7-2 and TRBJ2-5, with TRBD2 as a possible D gene (5 bases). CDR3 length: 15 amino acids. Per germline, CDR1 SGHTA and CDR2 FQGNSA. V was shortened by 1 base and J by 4 bases, with 13 bases between the two germline ends. The CDR3 region is CASSLVVTISETQYF. DNA of the CDR3: TGTGCCAGCAGCTTAGTAGTGACTATTTCAGAGACCCAGTACTTC.

The V and J genes are TRBV10-3 and TRBJ2-5; D is perhaps TRBD1 (5 bases). This CDR3 is 15 amino acids long. Germline V gives CDR1 ENHRY, CDR2 SYGVKD. V was shortened by 3 bases and J by 2 bases, with 13 bases between the two germline ends. CDR3 amino acids: CAISDRVFGQETQYF. The DNA for the CDR3 is TGTGCCATCAGTGACAGGGTGTTTGGTCAAGAGACCCAGTACTTC.

This chain links TRBV21-1 with TRBJ2-7; the table's D call, TRBD2, has no DNA check behind it. TRBV21-1 is listed as a pseudogene. CDR3 length: 19 residues. This CDR3 is CASRSSFTGTSGQAYEQYF. Written as DNA, the CDR3 is TGTGCCAGCAGATCGAGCTTCACCGGGACTAGCGGGCAGGCCTACGAGCAGTACTTC.

In this sample, this clonotype turned up a few times. This chain uses TRBV20-1 with TRBJ2-3; 8 nucleotides align to TRBD1. The J segment lost 5 bases and the V segment lost 3 bases, leaving 10 bases of the junction unmatched. Germline-derived CDR1 and CDR2 are DFQATT and SNEGSKA (reference sequence). CDR3 length: 15 residues. The CDR3 DNA sequence: TGCAGTGCTAGGGACCGGGACAGGAACGTAGATACGCAGTATTTT. It yields the protein CSARDRDRNVDTQYF.

The chain has TRBV12-3 or TRBV12-4 and TRBJ2-7; 9 bases line up with TRBD1. Trimming cost V 3 bases and J 1 base; bases outside gene matches: 7. The CDR3 contains 16 residues. CDR3 DNA sequence: TGTGCCAGCAGTTTTGCGACCGGGACAGGGTCCTACGAGCAGTACTTC. It translates to CASSFATGTGSYEQYF.

The chain couples TRBV12-3 or TRBV12-4 to TRBJ2-3, with D tentatively TRBD2 (6 bases). Trimming left V 3 bases short and J 2 bases short, with 15 bases between. The CDR3 covers 16 residues. This chain's CDR3 is CASSFVAEISTDTQYF. For the CDR3, the DNA is TGTGCCAGCAGTTTCGTAGCGGAGATATCCACAGATACGCAGTATTTT.

This clonotype was counted between two and nine times. At one boundary the junction diverges from the germline segment, which might be a read error. DNA of the CDR3: TGTGCCAGCAGAGAAGACAGTTTCTCCTACAATGAGCAGTTCTTC. It translates to CASREDSFSYNEQFF. The gene calls are TRBV2 and TRBJ2-1, with TRBD1 as a possible D gene (5 bases). The germline CDR1 and CDR2 sequences are SNHLY and FYNNEI. CDR3 length: 15 amino acids.

The CDR3 reads CSVEDPQGRAINGEQFF. The CDR3 coding sequence is TGCAGCGTTGAAGATCCCCAGGGCCGTGCGATCAACGGTGAGCAGTTCTTC. This chain joins TRBV29-1 and TRBJ2-1; the D gene is possibly TRBD1 (5 bases). Germline CDR1 SQVTM, CDR2 ANQGSEA. The V end was cut by 0 bases, the J end by 9 bases, with 24 bases between. This CDR3 has 17 amino acids.

This clonotype was observed many times. The V and J genes are TRBV19 and TRBJ2-7; 8 bases agree with TRBD1. This CDR3 is built from 14 residues. In germline, CDR1 is LNHDA, CDR2 SQIVND (reference sequence). The V segment lost 2 bases and the J segment 1 base; nucleotides outside the gene matches: 1. The DNA of the CDR3 is TGTGCCAGTAGTATACGGGACAGGTCCTACGAGCAGTACTTC. Residues: CASSIRDRSYEQYF.

The V and J genes are TRBV18 and TRBJ2-7, with D possibly matching TRBD1 (6 bases). V was pared by 2 bases and J by 4 bases, with 15 bases between. The CDR3 sequence is 15 residues long. Germline V CDR1 and CDR2: KGHSH, LQKENI. The CDR3 DNA is TGTGCCAGCTCACCAGGAGGACAGCTTAAGTACGAGCAGTACTTC. Translation gives CASSPGGQLKYEQYF.

V is TRBV11-2 and J is TRBJ2-3, with 10 bases fitting TRBD2. The germline V gene encodes CDR1 SGHAT and CDR2 FQNNGV. Losses at the gene ends were 7 bases for V and 0 bases for J; bases not matched to a gene: 4. The CDR3 consists of 15 residues. CDR3 in DNA: TGTGCCAGCACTGCGACTAGCGGGAGCACAGATACGCAGTATTTT. Amino acids: CASTATSGSTDTQYF.

This clonotype was recorded at least ten times. The rearrangement joins TRBV7-8 to TRBJ2-1, with 14 bases lining up with TRBD2. Germline loops: CDR1 SGHVS, CDR2 FQNEAQ. V dropped 5 bases and J dropped 9; count of bases not matched to a gene: 6. The CDR3 is 15 residues long. In DNA, the CDR3 is TGTGCCAGCAGCCCGGGGGGACTAGCGGGAGTTGAGCAGTTCTTC. Protein: CASSPGGLAGVEQFF.

This clonotype was picked up a small number of times. The chain uses TRBV20-1 and TRBJ1-1; 11 nucleotides align to TRBD1. The CDR3 has 15 amino acids. V lost 6 bases, J lost 4 bases, and 10 bases stayed unmatched. Germline CDR1 and CDR2: DFQATT and SNEGSKA (reference sequence). CDR3 loop: CSATLGTGGGTEAFF. The CDR3, as DNA: TGCAGTGCGACATTAGGGACAGGGGGTGGCACTGAAGCTTTCTTT.

The chain couples TRBV4-1 to TRBJ2-7, with D perhaps TRBD2 (5 bases). The V end was cut by 4 bases, the J end by 3 bases, with 13 bases between. CDR1 is MGHRA, CDR2 YSYEKL, per germline. The CDR3 covers 14 residues. The CDR3 sequence: CASSPGTADYEQYF. CDR3 in DNA: TGCGCCAGCAGCCCGGGAACGGCGGACTACGAGCAGTACTTC.

The chain carries TRBV6-2 or TRBV6-3 and TRBJ1-2; D gene ambiguous. The CDR3 is 13 amino acids. V lost 5 bases and J 7 bases, leaving 14 bases between the germline ends. Germline CDR1 and CDR2: MNHEY and SVGEGT. The DNA for the CDR3 is TGTGCCAGCAGTACTGACATGCGTTTTGGCTACACCTTC. The encoded protein is CASSTDMRFGYTF.

This clonotype was recorded many times. The chain employs TRBV7-9 and TRBJ2-2, with a weak D call TRBD2 (5 bases). The germline V gene has CDR1 SEHNR and CDR2 FQNEAQ (reference sequence). The CDR3 contains 16 residues. V lost 0 bases and J 3 bases, leaving 11 bases between the germline ends. The CDR3 is CASSLAEEGDTGELFF. The CDR3 DNA is TGTGCCAGCAGCTTAGCGGAAGAGGGTGACACCGGGGAGCTGTTTTTT.

This clonotype was found once. V and J are TRBV5-1 and TRBJ2-5; D may be TRBD1 (6 bases). The CDR3 contains 15 residues. Germline V gene sequence: CDR1 SGHRS, CDR2 YFSETQ. Trimming removed 4 bases from V and 5 bases from J, with 18 bases in between. The CDR3 loop reads CASSIADSGLETQYF. CDR3 in DNA: TGCGCCAGCAGCATTGCGGACAGCGGATTGGAGACCCAGTACTTC.

This clonotype appeared many times. The chain uses TRBV12-3 or TRBV12-4 and TRBJ2-5, with a possible D match to TRBD2 (6 bases). V was cut by 3 bases and J by 5 bases, with 10 bases left in between. The CDR3 length is 13 residues. In DNA form, the CDR3 reads TGTGCCAGCAGTTTGTCGGGGGTGGAGACCCAGTACTTC. Amino acids: CASSLSGVETQYF.

The chain joins TRBV20-1 to TRBJ2-1; D uncertain. The CDR3 extends over 11 amino acids. The germline V and J ends were trimmed by 2 bases and 11 bases, with 10 bases remaining between them. Germline CDR1 DFQATT, CDR2 SNEGSKA (reference sequence). The CDR3 loop reads CSARPGYQQFF. In nucleotides, the CDR3 is TGCAGTGCTAGACCTGGGTACCAGCAGTTCTTC.

V and J are TRBV7-8 and TRBJ2-7, with 9 bases matching TRBD1. In germline, CDR1 is SGHVS, CDR2 FQNEAQ. After removal of 5 bases from V and 6 bases from J, the junction contained 8 bases not matched to a gene. The CDR3 is 14 residues long. DNA of the CDR3: TGTGCCAGCAGCCCCTGGACAGGGGACGGCGAGCAGTACTTC. It yields the protein CASSPWTGDGEQYF.